What follows are 6 T cell receptor beta chains derived from one specimen sequenced in a study of T cells in Graves' hyperthyroidism and ophthalmopathy. Amplified TCR beta CDR3 regions came from RNA transcripts. An initial round of RT-PCR targeting the TCR CDR3 relied on the HTBI primer set. TCRdb called the multiplex PCR reads again in MiXCR, with one record for every CDR3 protein. The table includes around 600,000 distinct CDR3 sequences, roughly 15% detected once. The source material was blood. These receptors came from a woman aged 35 to 49 with Graves' ophthalmopathy.

This clonotype appeared many times. The chain combines TRBV11-2 with TRBJ1-6; D is ambiguous. Germline V CDR1 and CDR2: SGHAT, FQNNGV. The V end lost 6 bases, the J end lost 10 bases, and 13 bases lay between the germline ends. The CDR3 extends over 13 amino acids. Here the CDR3 DNA reads TGTGCCAGCAGTACGAGTATCGTGTCACCCCTCCACTTT. Protein: CASSTSIVSPLHF.

This clonotype appeared many times. An end of the junction differs from the germline gene, which may be a read error. CDR3 residues: CASSPQLAGDLNGQFF. The CDR3 DNA reads as TGTGCCAGCTCGCCTCAACTAGCGGGAGACTTGAATGGGCAGTTCTTC. The chain has TRBV18 and TRBJ2-1; 11 positions agree with TRBD2. The CDR3 length is 16 residues. Looked up from germline, CDR1 is KGHSH and CDR2 is LQKENI.

This clonotype was seen more than once but under ten times. The rearrangement joins TRBV3-1 to TRBJ2-7; no clear D. The CDR3 is 15 amino acids. V was pared by 0 bases and J by 1 base, with 10 bases between. Germline CDR1 reads LGHDT; CDR2 reads YNNKEL (reference sequence). CDR3 in amino acids: CASSQDGAPSYEQYF. Here the CDR3 DNA reads TGTGCCAGCAGCCAAGATGGAGCTCCTTCCTACGAGCAGTACTTC.

This clonotype was detected a few times. The gene calls are TRBV20-1 and TRBJ2-7; no definite D call. V lost 0 bases, J lost 0 bases, and 12 bases lay in between. Germline CDR1 is DFQATT and CDR2 is SNEGSKA (reference sequence). The CDR3 extends over 15 amino acids. As DNA, the CDR3 is TGCAGTGCTAGAGAGGCACTTAGCCGCTCCTACGAGCAGTACTTC. Residues: CSAREALSRSYEQYF.

This clonotype was detected many times. V is TRBV20-1 and J is TRBJ2-7, with 11 bases matching TRBD2. With 6 bases clipped from V and 2 bases from J, the junction kept 12 bases outside the gene matches. The CDR3 extends over 16 amino acids. CDR1 DFQATT and CDR2 SNEGSKA come from the germline V gene (reference sequence). The DNA of the CDR3 is TGCAGTGCGCACCGCCCACTAGCGGGAGACCCCTACGAGCAGTACTTC. Translating it yields CSAHRPLAGDPYEQYF.

The chain uses TRBV4-1 and TRBJ2-3, with D uncertain. Between the trimmed V and J ends, which lost 0 bases and 0 bases, there was a span of 13 bases. This CDR3 spans 17 amino acids. The germline gives CDR1 MGHRA, CDR2 YSYEKL. As DNA, the CDR3 is TGCGCCAGCAGCCAAGATCCCCTAACCCCTAGCACAGATACGCAGTATTTT. Protein: CASSQDPLTPSTDTQYF.